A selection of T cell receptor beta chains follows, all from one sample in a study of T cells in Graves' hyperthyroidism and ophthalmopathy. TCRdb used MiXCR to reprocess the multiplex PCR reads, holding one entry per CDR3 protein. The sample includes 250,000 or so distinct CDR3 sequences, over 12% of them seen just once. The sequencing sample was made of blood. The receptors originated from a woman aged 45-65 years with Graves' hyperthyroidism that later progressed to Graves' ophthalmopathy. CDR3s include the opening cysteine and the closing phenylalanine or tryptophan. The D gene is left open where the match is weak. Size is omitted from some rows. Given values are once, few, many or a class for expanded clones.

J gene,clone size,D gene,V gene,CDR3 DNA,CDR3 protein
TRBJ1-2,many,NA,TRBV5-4,TGTGCCAGCAGCTTGGAGGCAGGAAACTATGGCTACACCTTC,CASSLEAGNYGYTF
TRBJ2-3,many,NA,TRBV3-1,TGTGCCAGCAGCTCCGGGGCTTACACAGATACGCAGTATTTT,CASSSGAYTDTQYF
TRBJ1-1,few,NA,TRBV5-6,TGTGCCAGCAGCGTTTCCCCGGGGGACACTGAAGCTTTCTTT,CASSVSPGDTEAFF
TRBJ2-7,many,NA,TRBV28,TGTGCCAGCAGTTTAGCCCCGGGGCAATTCTACGAGCAGTACTTC,CASSLAPGQFYEQYF
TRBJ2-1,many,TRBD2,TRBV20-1,TGCAGTGCTAGAAAGCTAGCGGGAGAACCCTACAATGAGCAGTTCTTC,CSARKLAGEPYNEQFF
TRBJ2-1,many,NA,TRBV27,TGTGCCAGCAGAGACGGAGGTTGGCTTACCTACAATGAGCAGTTCTTC,CASRDGGWLTYNEQFF
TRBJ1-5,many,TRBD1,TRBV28,TGTGCCAGCAGTCCCGGGACAGGGATCGGTCAGCCCCAGCATTTT,CASSPGTGIGQPQHF
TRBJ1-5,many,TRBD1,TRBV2,TGTGCCAGCAGTTCCACAGGGGGCGCCGGTCAGCCCCAGCATTTT,CASSSTGGAGQPQHF
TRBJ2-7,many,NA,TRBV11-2,TGTGCCAGCAGCTTAGATCAAGGCGTAGGCTACGAGCAGTACTTC,CASSLDQGVGYEQYF
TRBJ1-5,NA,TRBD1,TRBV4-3,TGCGCCAGCAGCCGGCACAGGGGAGAGAGCAATCAGCCCCAGCATTTT,CASSRHRGESNQPQHF
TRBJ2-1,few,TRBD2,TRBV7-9,TGTGCCAGCAGCTCGGGACTAGCGGGAGTTAACTCCTACAATGAGCAGTTCTTC,CASSSGLAGVNSYNEQFF
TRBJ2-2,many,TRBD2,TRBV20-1,TGCAGTGCTTCGCCGGGACTAGCGGGATCGGACACCGGGGAGCTGTTTTTT,CSASPGLAGSDTGELFF
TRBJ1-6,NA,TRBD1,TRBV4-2,TGTGCCAGCAGCCAAGGGCAGGGGGATAATTCACCCCTCCACTTT,CASSQGQGDNSPLHF
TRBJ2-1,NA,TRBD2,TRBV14,TGTGCCAGCAGCGACGTGCGGGAGGGTTTGAGGAATGAGCAGTTCTTC,CASSDVREGLRNEQFF
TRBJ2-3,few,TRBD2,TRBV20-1,TGCAGTGCTACCGGGGGGGATACGCAGTATTTT,CSATGGDTQYF
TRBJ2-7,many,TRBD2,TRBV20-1,TGCAGTGCTAGATCAGATAGGGGACTAGCGGGAGAGGACGAGCAGTACTTC,CSARSDRGLAGEDEQYF
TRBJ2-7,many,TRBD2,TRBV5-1,TGCGCCAGCAGCAACTACCCCGGGACTAGCGGGAGAGGGGGCGAGCAGTACTTC,CASSNYPGTSGRGGEQYF
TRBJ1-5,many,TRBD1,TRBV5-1,TGCGCCAGCAGCCCCGGACAGGGTGTCAATCAGCCCCAGCATTTT,CASSPGQGVNQPQHF
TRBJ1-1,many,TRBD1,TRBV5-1,TGCGCCAGCAGCTCCGGGACAGGGAACACTGAAGCTTTCTTT,CASSSGTGNTEAFF
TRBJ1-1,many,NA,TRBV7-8,TGTGCCAGCAGCTTGTTTGGGCAGGGGATAAATGAAGCTTTCTTT,CASSLFGQGINEAFF
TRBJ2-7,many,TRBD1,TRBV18,TGTGCCAGCTCCCCCGGACAGGATTGGGTATACGAGCAGTACTTC,CASSPGQDWVYEQYF
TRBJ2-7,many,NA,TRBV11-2,TGTGCCAGCAGCTTAGATTTTGGGGGTTGGACCGATAAGGCACTACACGACGAGCAGTACTTC,CASSLDFGGWTDKALHDEQYF
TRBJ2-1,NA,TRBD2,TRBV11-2,TGTGCCAGCAGCCAAGCAGGACCGGGTCCTAGCGGGAGCAATGAGCAGTTCTTC,CASSQAGPGPSGSNEQFF
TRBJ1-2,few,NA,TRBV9,TGTGCCAGCAGCCCTGGTACCGGGCTGCTCCATGGCTACACCTTC,CASSPGTGLLHGYTF
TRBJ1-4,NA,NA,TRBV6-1,TGTGCCAGTCTCGGGGCCAGACCCGAAAAACTGTTTTTT,CASLGARPEKLFF
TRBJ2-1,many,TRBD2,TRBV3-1,TGTGCCAGCAGCCAAGAAAGCGGGAGTGGGAATGAGCAGTTCTTC,CASSQESGSGNEQFF
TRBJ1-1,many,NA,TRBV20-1,TGCAGTGCTAGTGGGTTAGACAGAAACACTGAAGCTTTCTTT,CSASGLDRNTEAFF
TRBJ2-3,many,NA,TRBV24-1,TGTGCCACCAGTGATCATCGGGGGTGGCGTGGTTATACGCAGTATTTT,CATSDHRGWRGYTQYF